A selection of T cell receptor beta chains follows, all from one sample in a study of OX40 agonist ivuxolimab in advanced cancers. Sequencing was performed with immunoSEQ multiplex PCR; in TCRdb, only in-frame clones are kept and a portion is missing. The sample consists of around 62,000 clones, 70% to 80% of them appearing once. Specimen: CD4+ or CD8+ T cells sorted from blood, collected in a trial of the OX40 agonist ivuxolimab. The source of these receptors is an adult with an advanced solid tumor such as melanoma, head and neck, liver or kidney cancer. The CDR3 runs from the conserved cysteine through the conserved F or W. D genes are given only for firm matches. Not every row has a clone size; where given, it reads once, few, many or a size class.

.	TRBV18	.	TRBJ1-1	TGTGCCAGCTCACCACAGGGGCACATGAACACTGAAGCTTTCTTT	CASSPQGHMNTEAFF
.	TRBV7-7	.	TRBJ2-1	TGTGCTAGCAGCCGAGGGGATTACAATGAGCAGTTCTTC	CASSRGDYNEQFF
.	TRBV14	.	TRBJ2-1	TGTGCCAGCAGCCACGGGGGGCTCGGCAATGAGCAGTTCTTC	CASSHGGLGNEQFF
.	TRBV15	few	TRBJ2-5	TGTGCCACCAGCAGAGATAGGGCAGGGCCTTCCAAAGAGACCCAGTACTTC	CATSRDRAGPSKETQYF
TRBD1	TRBV27	few	TRBJ1-1	TGTGCCAGCAGTTTACAGGCCGGGACAGGGGGCACTGAAGCTTTCTTT	CASSLQAGTGGTEAFF
.	TRBV2	.	TRBJ1-6	TGTGCCAGCAAGCCCGGGGCTTATAATTCACCCCTCCACTTT	CASKPGAYNSPLHF
.	TRBV7-9	few	TRBJ1-6	TGTGCCAGCAGCTTAGGGACCCAGCCCCTCCACTTT	CASSLGTQPLHF
TRBD1	TRBV28	.	TRBJ1-2	TGTGCCAGCAGTCTCGGACAGGGGACCTATGGCTACACCTTC	CASSLGQGTYGYTF
.	TRBV7-3	.	TRBJ2-3	TGTGCCAGCAGCTTAACGTTCTTGGGTACGCAGTATTTT	CASSLTFLGTQYF
TRBD1	TRBV25-1	.	TRBJ1-4	TGTGCCAGCGCCCGGACAGGGTACAATGAAAAACTGTTTTTT	CASARTGYNEKLFF
TRBD2	TRBV6-6	.	TRBJ2-3	TGTGCCAGCACCGCGGGGGGGGCCTTCGCAGATACGCAGTATTTT	CASTAGGAFADTQYF
.	TRBV9	few	TRBJ2-1	TGTGCCAGCAGCGTAGACGCGGGCAACGGATACAATGAGCAGTTCTTC	CASSVDAGNGYNEQFF
.	TRBV9	.	TRBJ1-2	TGTGCCAGCAGCGTAGCAGAGGAAGGCTACACCTTC	CASSVAEEGYTF
TRBD2	TRBV19	.	TRBJ2-1	TGTGCCAGTAGTATAATACGGCTAGCGGGGGGTGAGCAGTTCTTC	CASSIIRLAGGEQFF
.	TRBV11-3	many	TRBJ1-1	TGTGCCAGCAGCTTAGGGCAGACCGGGAACACTGAAGCTTTCTTT	CASSLGQTGNTEAFF
TRBD2	TRBV4-1	.	TRBJ2-1	TGCGCCAGCAGCCAAGAGACTAGCCTAACTACAAGGGAGCAGTTCTTC	CASSQETSLTTREQFF
.	TRBV7-9	.	TRBJ2-3	TGTGCCAGCAGCCCCCGGGCTAGCGGCACAGATACGCAGTATTTT	CASSPRASGTDTQYF
.	TRBV9	.	TRBJ2-5	TGTGCCAGCAGCGGTCAGGGTTGGGAGACCCAGTACTTC	CASSGQGWETQYF
TRBD2	TRBV10-3	once	TRBJ2-7	TGTGCCATCAGACTAGCGGGCGACTCCTACGAGCAGTACTTC	CAIRLAGDSYEQYF
.	TRBV28	.	TRBJ1-1	TGTGCCAGCATTGGGAGTGAAGCTTTCTTT	CASIGSEAFF
TRBD1	TRBV6-5	.	TRBJ1-3	TGTGCCAGCAGTTACGGGACAGGGGTCTCTGGAAACACCATATATTTT	CASSYGTGVSGNTIYF